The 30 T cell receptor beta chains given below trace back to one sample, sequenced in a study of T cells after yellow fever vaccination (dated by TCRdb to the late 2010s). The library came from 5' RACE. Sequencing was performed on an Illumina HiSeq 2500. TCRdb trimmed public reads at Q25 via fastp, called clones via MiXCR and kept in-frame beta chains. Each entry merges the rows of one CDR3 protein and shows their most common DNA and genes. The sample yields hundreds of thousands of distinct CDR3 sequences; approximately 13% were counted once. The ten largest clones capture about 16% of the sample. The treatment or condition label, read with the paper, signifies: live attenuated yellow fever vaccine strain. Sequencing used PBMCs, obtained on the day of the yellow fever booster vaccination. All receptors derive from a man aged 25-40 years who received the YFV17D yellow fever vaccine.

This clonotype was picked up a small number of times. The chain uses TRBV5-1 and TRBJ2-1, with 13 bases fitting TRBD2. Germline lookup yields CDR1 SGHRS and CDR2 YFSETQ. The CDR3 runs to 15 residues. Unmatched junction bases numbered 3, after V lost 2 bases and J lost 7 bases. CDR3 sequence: CASSLTSGRVNEQFF. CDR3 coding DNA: TGCGCCAGCAGCTTAACTAGCGGGAGGGTTAATGAGCAGTTCTTC.

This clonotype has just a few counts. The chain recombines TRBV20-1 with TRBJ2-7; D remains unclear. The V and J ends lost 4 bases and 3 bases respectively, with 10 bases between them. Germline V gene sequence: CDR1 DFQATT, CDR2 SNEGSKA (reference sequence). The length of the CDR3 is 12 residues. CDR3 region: CSATDPNYEQYF. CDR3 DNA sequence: TGCAGTGCTACCGATCCTAACTACGAGCAGTACTTC.

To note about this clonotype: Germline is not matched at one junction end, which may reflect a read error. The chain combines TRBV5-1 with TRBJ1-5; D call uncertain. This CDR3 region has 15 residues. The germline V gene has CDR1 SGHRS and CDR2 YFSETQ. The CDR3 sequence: CASSLGTQPNRPQHF. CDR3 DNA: TGCGCCAGCAGCTTGGGGACGCAACCCAATCGGCCCCAGCATTTT.

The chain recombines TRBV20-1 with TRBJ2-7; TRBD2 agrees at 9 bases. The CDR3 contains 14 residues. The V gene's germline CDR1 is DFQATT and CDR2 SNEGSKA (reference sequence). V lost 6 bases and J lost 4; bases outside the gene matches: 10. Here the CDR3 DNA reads TGCAGTGCGACCTATAGCGGGAGAATTTACGAGCAGTACTTC. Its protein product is CSATYSGRIYEQYF.

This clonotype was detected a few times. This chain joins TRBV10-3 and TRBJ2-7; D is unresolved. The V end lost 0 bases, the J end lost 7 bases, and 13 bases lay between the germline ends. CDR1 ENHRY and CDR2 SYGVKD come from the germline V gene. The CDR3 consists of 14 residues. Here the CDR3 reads CAISESISLGEQYF. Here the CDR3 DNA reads TGTGCCATCAGTGAGTCTATAAGCCTGGGGGAGCAGTACTTC.

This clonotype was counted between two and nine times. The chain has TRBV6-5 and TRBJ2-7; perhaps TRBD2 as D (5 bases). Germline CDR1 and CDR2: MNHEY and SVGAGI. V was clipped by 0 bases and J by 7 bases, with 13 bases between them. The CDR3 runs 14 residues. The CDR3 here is CASSYSFGPGEQYF. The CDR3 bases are TGTGCCAGCAGTTACTCTTTCGGGCCGGGGGAGCAGTACTTC.

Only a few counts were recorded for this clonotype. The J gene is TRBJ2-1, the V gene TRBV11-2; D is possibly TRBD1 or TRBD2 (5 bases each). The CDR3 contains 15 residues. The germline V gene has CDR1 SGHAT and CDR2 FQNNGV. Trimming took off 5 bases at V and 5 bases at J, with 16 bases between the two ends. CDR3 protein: CASSPWDGVNNEQFF. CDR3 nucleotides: TGTGCCAGCAGCCCTTGGGACGGGGTCAACAATGAGCAGTTCTTC.

CDR3 DNA sequence: TGTGCCAGCAGCCCCCCTCCGGGTACCGAGCAGTACTTC. This encodes CASSPPPGTEQYF. The genes are TRBV7-9 and TRBJ2-7; no definite D call. V gave up 5 bases and J gave up 6 bases, with 14 bases separating them. The CDR3 covers 13 residues. Germline V lookup: CDR1 SEHNR, CDR2 FQNEAQ (reference sequence).

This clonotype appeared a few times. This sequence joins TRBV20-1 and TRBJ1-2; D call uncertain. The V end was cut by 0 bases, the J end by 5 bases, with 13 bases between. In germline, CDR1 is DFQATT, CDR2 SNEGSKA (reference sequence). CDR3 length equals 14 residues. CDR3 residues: CSARDMVTAYGYTF. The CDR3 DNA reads TGCAGTGCTAGAGATATGGTAACAGCTTATGGCTACACCTTC.

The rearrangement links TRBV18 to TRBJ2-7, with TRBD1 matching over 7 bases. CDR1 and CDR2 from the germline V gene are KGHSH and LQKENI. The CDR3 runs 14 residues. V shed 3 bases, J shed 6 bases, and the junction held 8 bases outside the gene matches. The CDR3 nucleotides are TGTGCCAGCTCACCGGACAGGCTAGCAGTCGAGCAGTACTTC. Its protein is CASSPDRLAVEQYF.

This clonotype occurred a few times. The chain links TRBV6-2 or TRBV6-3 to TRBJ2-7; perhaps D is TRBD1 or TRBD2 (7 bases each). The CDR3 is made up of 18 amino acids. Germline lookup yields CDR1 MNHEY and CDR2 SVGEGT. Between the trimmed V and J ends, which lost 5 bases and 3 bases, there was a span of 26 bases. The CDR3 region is CASSRGLRGAGNIYEQYF. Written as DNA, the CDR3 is TGTGCCAGCAGTAGGGGGCTTAGGGGAGCGGGAAATATCTACGAGCAGTACTTC.

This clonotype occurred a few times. The DNA of the CDR3 is TGCAGTGCTAGAGATCGAACGGGGAGAGAGACCCAGTACTTC. Its translation: CSARDRTGRETQYF. This rearrangement joins TRBV20-1 to TRBJ2-5; TRBD2 is a possible D gene (5 bases). The V gene lost 0 bases and the J gene lost 4 bases, with 12 bases spanning the gap. Germline loops: CDR1 DFQATT, CDR2 SNEGSKA (reference sequence). CDR3 length: 14 amino acids.

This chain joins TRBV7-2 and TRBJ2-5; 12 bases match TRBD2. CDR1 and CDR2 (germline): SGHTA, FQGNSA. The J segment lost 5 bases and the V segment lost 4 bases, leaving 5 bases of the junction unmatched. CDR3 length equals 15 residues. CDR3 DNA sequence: TGTGCCAGCAGCTCGACTAGCGGGGGAGCGGAGACCCAGTACTTC. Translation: CASSSTSGGAETQYF.

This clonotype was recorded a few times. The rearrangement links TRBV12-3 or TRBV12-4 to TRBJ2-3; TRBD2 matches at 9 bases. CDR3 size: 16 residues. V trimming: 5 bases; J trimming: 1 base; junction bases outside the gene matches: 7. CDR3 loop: CASSTYVAGGTDTQYF. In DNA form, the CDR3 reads TGTGCCAGCAGTACATACGTAGCGGGAGGCACAGATACGCAGTATTTT.

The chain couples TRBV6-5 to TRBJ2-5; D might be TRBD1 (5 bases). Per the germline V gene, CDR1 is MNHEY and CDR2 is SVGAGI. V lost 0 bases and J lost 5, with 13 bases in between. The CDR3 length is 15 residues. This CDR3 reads CASSYSLGVLETQYF. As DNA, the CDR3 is TGTGCCAGCAGTTACTCGTTAGGGGTGTTGGAGACCCAGTACTTC.

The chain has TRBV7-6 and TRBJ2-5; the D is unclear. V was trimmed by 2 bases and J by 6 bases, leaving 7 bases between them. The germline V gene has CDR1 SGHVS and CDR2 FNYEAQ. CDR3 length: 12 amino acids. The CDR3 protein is CASSLSLKTQYF. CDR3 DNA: TGTGCCAGCAGCTTATCCCTAAAGACCCAGTACTTC. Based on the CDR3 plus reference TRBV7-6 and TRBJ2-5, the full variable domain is GAGVSQSPRYKVTKRGQDVALRCDPISGHVSLYWYRQALGQGPEFLTYFNYEAQQDKSGLPNDRFSAERPEGSISTLTIQRTEQRDSAMYRCASSLSLKTQYFGPGTRLLVL.

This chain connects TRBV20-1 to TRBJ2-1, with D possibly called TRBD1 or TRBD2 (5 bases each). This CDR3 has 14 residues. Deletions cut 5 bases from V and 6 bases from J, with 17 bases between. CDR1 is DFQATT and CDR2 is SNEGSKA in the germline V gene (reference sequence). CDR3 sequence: CSAPWASGSNEQFF. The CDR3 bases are TGCAGTGCTCCATGGGCGTCAGGGAGCAATGAGCAGTTCTTC.

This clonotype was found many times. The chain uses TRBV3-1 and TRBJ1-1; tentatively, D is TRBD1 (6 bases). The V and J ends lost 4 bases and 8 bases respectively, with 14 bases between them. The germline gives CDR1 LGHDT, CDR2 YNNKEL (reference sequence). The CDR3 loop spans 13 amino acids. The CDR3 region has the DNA TGTGCCAGCAGCCCCCGACAGGCCTGGGAAGCTTTCTTT. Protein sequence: CASSPRQAWEAFF.

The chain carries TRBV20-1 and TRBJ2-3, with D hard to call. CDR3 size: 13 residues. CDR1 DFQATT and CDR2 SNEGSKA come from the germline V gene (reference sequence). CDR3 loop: CSASLVGTDTQYF. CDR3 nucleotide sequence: TGCAGCGCCTCCCTCGTGGGGACAGATACGCAGTATTTT.

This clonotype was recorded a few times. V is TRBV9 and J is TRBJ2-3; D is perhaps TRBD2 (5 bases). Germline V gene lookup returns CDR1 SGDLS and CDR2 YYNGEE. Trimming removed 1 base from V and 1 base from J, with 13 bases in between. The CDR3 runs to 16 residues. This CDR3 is CASSVLDSSRTDTQYF. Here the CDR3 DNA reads TGTGCCAGCAGCGTACTGGACTCTTCCCGCACAGATACGCAGTATTTT.

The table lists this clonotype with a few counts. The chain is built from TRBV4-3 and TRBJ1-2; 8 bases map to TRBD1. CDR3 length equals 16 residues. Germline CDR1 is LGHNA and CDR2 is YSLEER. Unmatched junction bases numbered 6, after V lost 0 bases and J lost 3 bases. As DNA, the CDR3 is TGCGCCAGCAGCCAAGAACATACAGGGGGGTACTATGGCTACACCTTC. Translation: CASSQEHTGGYYGYTF.

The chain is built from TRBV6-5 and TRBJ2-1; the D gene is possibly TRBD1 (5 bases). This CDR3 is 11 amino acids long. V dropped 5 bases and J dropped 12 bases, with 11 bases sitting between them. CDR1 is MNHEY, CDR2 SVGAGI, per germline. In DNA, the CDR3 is TGTGCCAGCAGTAGTAAAGGGGCGCAGTTCTTC. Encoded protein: CASSSKGAQFF.

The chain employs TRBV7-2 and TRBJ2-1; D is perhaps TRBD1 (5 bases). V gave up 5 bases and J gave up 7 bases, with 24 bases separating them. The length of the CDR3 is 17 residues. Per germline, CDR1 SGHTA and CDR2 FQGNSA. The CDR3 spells CASSIGFQGGPRNEQFF. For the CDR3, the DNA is TGTGCCAGCAGCATCGGCTTTCAGGGTGGTCCTAGAAATGAGCAGTTCTTC.

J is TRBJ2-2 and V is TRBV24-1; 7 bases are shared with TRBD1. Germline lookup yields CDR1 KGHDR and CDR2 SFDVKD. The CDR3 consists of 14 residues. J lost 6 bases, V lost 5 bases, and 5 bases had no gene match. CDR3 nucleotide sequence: TGTGCCACCAGTGGTAGGGGGCCCGCCGGGGAGCTGTTTTTT. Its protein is CATSGRGPAGELFF.

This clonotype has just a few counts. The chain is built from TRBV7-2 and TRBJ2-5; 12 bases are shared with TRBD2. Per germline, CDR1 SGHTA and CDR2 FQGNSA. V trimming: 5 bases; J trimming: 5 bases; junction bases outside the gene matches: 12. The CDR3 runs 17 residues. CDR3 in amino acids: CASSREASGRATETQYF. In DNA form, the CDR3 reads TGTGCCAGCAGCCGCGAGGCTAGCGGGAGGGCCACGGAGACCCAGTACTTC.

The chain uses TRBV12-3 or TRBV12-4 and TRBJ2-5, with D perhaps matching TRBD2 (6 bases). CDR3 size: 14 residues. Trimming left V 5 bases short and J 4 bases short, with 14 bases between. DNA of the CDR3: TGTGCCAGCAGTGGCGGGGACGGGGGAGAGACCCAGTACTTC. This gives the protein CASSGGDGGETQYF.

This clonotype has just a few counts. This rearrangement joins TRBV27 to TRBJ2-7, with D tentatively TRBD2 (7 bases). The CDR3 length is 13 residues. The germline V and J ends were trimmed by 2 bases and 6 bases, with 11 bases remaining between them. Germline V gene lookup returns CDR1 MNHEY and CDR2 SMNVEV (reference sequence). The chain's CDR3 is CASSLSAGAEQYF. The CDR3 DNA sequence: TGTGCCAGCAGTTTAAGCGCGGGGGCCGAGCAGTACTTC.

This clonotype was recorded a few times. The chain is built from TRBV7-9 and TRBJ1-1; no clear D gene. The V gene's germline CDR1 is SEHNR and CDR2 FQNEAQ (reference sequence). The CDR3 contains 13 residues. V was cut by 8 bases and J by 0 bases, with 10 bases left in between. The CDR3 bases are TGTGCCAGCCTTTTAACCTTGAACACTGAAGCTTTCTTT. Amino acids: CASLLTLNTEAFF.

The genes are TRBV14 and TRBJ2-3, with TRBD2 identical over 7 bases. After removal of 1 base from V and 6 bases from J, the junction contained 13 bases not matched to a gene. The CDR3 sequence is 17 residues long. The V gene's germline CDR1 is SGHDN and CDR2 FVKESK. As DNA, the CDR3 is TGTGCCAGCAGCCAAGGCGGGCCGGGACTACTTTCCGATACGCAGTATTTT. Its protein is CASSQGGPGLLSDTQYF.

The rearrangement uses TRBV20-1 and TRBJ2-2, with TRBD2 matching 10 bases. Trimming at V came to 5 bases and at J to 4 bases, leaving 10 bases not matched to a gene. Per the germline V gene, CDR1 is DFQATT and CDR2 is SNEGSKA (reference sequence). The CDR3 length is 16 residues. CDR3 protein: CSAPEPTSGTTGELFF. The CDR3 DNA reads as TGCAGTGCTCCCGAGCCCACTAGCGGGACCACCGGGGAGCTGTTTTTT.